This T cell receptor (beta chain) was obtained from a study of T cell responses to AZD1222 COVID-19 vaccine. V gave up 2 bases and J gave up 2 bases, with 10 bases separating them. Germline V gene sequence: CDR1 SGDLS, CDR2 YYNGEE. The CDR3 is made up of 14 amino acids. TCRdb's copy holds only in-frame clones and misses some; the assay was immunoSEQ multiplex PCR. The data show some 150,000 clones, 85% to 90% seen once. The clonotype was recovered from an adult who received the AZD1222 COVID-19 vaccine. The sequenced sample was peripheral blood, obtained 28 days after the second AZD1222 dose. This chain connects TRBV9 to TRBJ1-1; the D is unclear. CDR3 in amino acids: CASSVFSANTEAFF. The DNA for the CDR3 is TGTGCCAGCAGCGTTTTCTCGGCTAACACTGAAGCTTTCTTT.